The rows below give T cell receptor beta chains drawn from one sample of a study of Graves' ophthalmopathy and Graves' hyperthyroidism. Each CDR3 protein gets one entry after TCRdb re-called the multiplex PCR reads with MiXCR. This repertoire shows 200,000 to 250,000 distinct CDR3 sequences, approximately 21% found once; its top ten account for approximately 39%. The source material was peripheral blood. The receptors here all came from a woman aged 45-65 years with Graves' ophthalmopathy. The CDR3 runs from the conserved cysteine through the conserved F or W. A D gene is named only where the DNA matches it firmly. Expanded clones get a size class; other rows say once, few or many, or leave the size out.

clone size: .
J gene: TRBJ1-5
V gene: TRBV12-3/TRBV12-4
D gene: TRBD1
CDR3 DNA: TGTGCCAGCAGCGGACAGGGACAGCCCCAGCATTTT
CDR3 protein: CASSGQGQPQHF

clone size: many
J gene: TRBJ1-5
V gene: TRBV5-8
D gene: .
CDR3 DNA: TGTGCCAGCAGCTTGGGCCGGGAAGGCGGCCAGCCCCAGCATTTT
CDR3 protein: CASSLGREGGQPQHF

clone size: few
J gene: TRBJ2-3
V gene: TRBV6-1
D gene: TRBD1
CDR3 DNA: TGTGCCAGCAGGACAGGGGGCACAGATACGCAGTATTTT
CDR3 protein: CASRTGGTDTQYF

clone size: many
J gene: TRBJ2-7
V gene: TRBV29-1
D gene: TRBD2
CDR3 DNA: TGCAGCGTTGTTCAGCGGGAGGCCCCCAACGAGCAGTACTTC
CDR3 protein: CSVVQREAPNEQYF

clone size: many
J gene: TRBJ1-1
V gene: TRBV7-9
D gene: TRBD1
CDR3 DNA: TGTGCCAGCAGCTCTCGGACAGGAGGGAACACTGAAGCTTTCTTT
CDR3 protein: CASSSRTGGNTEAFF

clone size: many
J gene: TRBJ1-2
V gene: TRBV20-1
D gene: .
CDR3 DNA: TGCAGTGCTAAGTGGGGAAATGGCTACACCTTC
CDR3 protein: CSAKWGNGYTF

clone size: many
J gene: TRBJ1-5
V gene: TRBV12-3/TRBV12-4
D gene: TRBD1
CDR3 DNA: TGTGCCAGCAGCTTCGACAGGGGTGATCAGCCCCAGCATTTT
CDR3 protein: CASSFDRGDQPQHF

clone size: .
J gene: TRBJ1-5
V gene: TRBV9
D gene: .
CDR3 DNA: TGTGCCAGCAGCGTAGCTGCGGGGGGCGGTCAGCCCCAGCATTTT
CDR3 protein: CASSVAAGGGQPQHF

clone size: .
J gene: TRBJ1-5
V gene: TRBV6-1
D gene: .
CDR3 DNA: TGTGCCAGCAGTCTCCACCCCAGGGGTTTGAGCAATCAGCCCCAGCATTTT
CDR3 protein: CASSLHPRGLSNQPQHF

clone size: many
J gene: TRBJ1-2
V gene: TRBV12-3/TRBV12-4
D gene: .
CDR3 DNA: TGTGCCACGAACGCGGGACCCCCATATGGCTACACCTTC
CDR3 protein: CATNAGPPYGYTF

clone size: many
J gene: TRBJ2-7
V gene: TRBV20-1
D gene: TRBD1
CDR3 DNA: TGCAGTGCAGGAAGACAGGGTCCGACCTACGAGCAGTACTTC
CDR3 protein: CSAGRQGPTYEQYF

clone size: .
J gene: TRBJ2-5
V gene: TRBV6-5
D gene: TRBD2
CDR3 DNA: TGTGCCAGCAGTAACGAACGGAGCGGGAGGGCCCATGAGACCCAGTACTTC
CDR3 protein: CASSNERSGRAHETQYF

clone size: few
J gene: TRBJ2-1
V gene: TRBV5-1
D gene: .
CDR3 DNA: TGCGCCACCAGGTTCACTGGGGACAATGAGCAGTTCTTC
CDR3 protein: CATRFTGDNEQFF

clone size: many
J gene: TRBJ1-6
V gene: TRBV6-5
D gene: .
CDR3 DNA: TGTGCCAGCAGTTACCCGGGATTCGATTCACCCCTCCACTTT
CDR3 protein: CASSYPGFDSPLHF

clone size: many
J gene: TRBJ2-1
V gene: TRBV6-1
D gene: TRBD1
CDR3 DNA: TGTGCCAGCAGTAAGACAGGGACGCTCAATGAGCAGTTCTTC
CDR3 protein: CASSKTGTLNEQFF

clone size: many
J gene: TRBJ2-5
V gene: TRBV6-1
D gene: TRBD1
CDR3 DNA: TGTGCCAGCAGGCCCGGGACAGTGTACCAAGAGACCCAGTACTTC
CDR3 protein: CASRPGTVYQETQYF

clone size: many
J gene: TRBJ1-5
V gene: TRBV15
D gene: .
CDR3 DNA: TGTGCCACGGAGGGCGGGCGAGGGAGCAATCAGCCCCAGCATTTT
CDR3 protein: CATEGGRGSNQPQHF

clone size: .
J gene: TRBJ1-5
V gene: TRBV29-1
D gene: .
CDR3 DNA: TGCAGCGTTGAAATTGCCGGGGGTGCCGATCAGCCCCAGCATTTT
CDR3 protein: CSVEIAGGADQPQHF

clone size: many
J gene: TRBJ2-7
V gene: TRBV29-1
D gene: .
CDR3 DNA: TGCAGCGTTCTTGACTCCTACGAGCAGTACTTC
CDR3 protein: CSVLDSYEQYF

clone size: many
J gene: TRBJ1-1
V gene: TRBV12-3/TRBV12-4
D gene: .
CDR3 DNA: TGTGCCAGCAGTTTGAATGGCGGAAACACTGAAGCTTTCTTT
CDR3 protein: CASSLNGGNTEAFF

clone size: .
J gene: TRBJ2-2
V gene: TRBV27
D gene: .
CDR3 DNA: TGTGCCAGCAGTTTTGCTCCCTCGAACACCGGGGAGCTGTTTTTT
CDR3 protein: CASSFAPSNTGELFF

clone size: many
J gene: TRBJ2-6
V gene: TRBV12-3/TRBV12-4
D gene: .
CDR3 DNA: TGTGCCAGCAGTTCAAACTCTGGGGCCAACGTCCTGACTTTC
CDR3 protein: CASSSNSGANVLTF

clone size: .
J gene: TRBJ2-7
V gene: TRBV6-2/TRBV6-3
D gene: .
CDR3 DNA: .
CDR3 protein: CASSYVSVLGEQYF

clone size: few
J gene: TRBJ1-5
V gene: TRBV6-1
D gene: .
CDR3 DNA: TGTGCCAGCAGTGACCTCGGGGGTCCCAATCAGCCCCAGCATTTT
CDR3 protein: CASSDLGGPNQPQHF

clone size: many
J gene: TRBJ2-7
V gene: TRBV5-5
D gene: .
CDR3 DNA: TGTGCCAGCAGCTTTAGTATTACCGTTGCGTACGAGCAGTACTTC
CDR3 protein: CASSFSITVAYEQYF

clone size: many
J gene: TRBJ1-1
V gene: TRBV28
D gene: .
CDR3 DNA: TGTGCCAGCAGTTTTCGGGGGAACACTGAAGCTTTCTTT
CDR3 protein: CASSFRGNTEAFF

clone size: many
J gene: TRBJ2-7
V gene: TRBV9
D gene: .
CDR3 DNA: TGTGCCAGCAGCGTGGGGTACGACGAGCAGTACTTC
CDR3 protein: CASSVGYDEQYF

clone size: many
J gene: TRBJ1-1
V gene: TRBV29-1
D gene: TRBD1
CDR3 DNA: TGCAGCGGCTGGACAGGGAACACTGAAGCTTTCTTT
CDR3 protein: CSGWTGNTEAFF

clone size: many
J gene: TRBJ2-5
V gene: TRBV2
D gene: .
CDR3 DNA: TGTGCCAGCATCCCGACAGCCCGCTCCAGGGAGACCCAGTACTTC
CDR3 protein: CASIPTARSRETQYF

clone size: .
J gene: TRBJ1-5
V gene: TRBV6-2/TRBV6-3
D gene: .
CDR3 DNA: TGTGCCAGCAGTTACAGCGACAGGCGCCCTTATCAGCCCCAGCATTTT
CDR3 protein: CASSYSDRRPYQPQHF

clone size: few
J gene: TRBJ2-6
V gene: TRBV20-1
D gene: TRBD1
CDR3 DNA: TGCAGTGCTAGAGTACAGGGGAGTGGGGCCAACGTCCTGACTTTC
CDR3 protein: CSARVQGSGANVLTF

clone size: few
J gene: TRBJ2-7
V gene: TRBV5-5
D gene: .
CDR3 DNA: TGTGCCAGCAGCGAGACGGCGAGCAACTCCTACGAGCAGTACTTC
CDR3 protein: CASSETASNSYEQYF

clone size: .
J gene: TRBJ2-7
V gene: TRBV3-1
D gene: .
CDR3 DNA: TGTGCCAGCAGCAACGAGGACGGGAGGAGGGGGGAGCAGTACTTC
CDR3 protein: CASSNEDGRRGEQYF

clone size: .
J gene: TRBJ1-6
V gene: TRBV12-3/TRBV12-4
D gene: .
CDR3 DNA: TGTGCCAGCAGTGGTTTGGGGTCACCCCTCCACTTT
CDR3 protein: CASSGLGSPLHF

clone size: .
J gene: TRBJ2-7
V gene: TRBV6-2/TRBV6-3
D gene: .
CDR3 DNA: TGTGCCAGCAGTTACGCAAAAACTACCTGGGGGCAGTACTTC
CDR3 protein: CASSYAKTTWGQYF

clone size: many
J gene: TRBJ2-7
V gene: TRBV10-2
D gene: .
CDR3 DNA: TGCGCCAGCAGCGCCACAACCCCGGACGAGCAGTACTTC
CDR3 protein: CASSATTPDEQYF

clone size: many
J gene: TRBJ1-6
V gene: TRBV20-1
D gene: TRBD1
CDR3 DNA: TGCAGTGCCCAAACTTCCGGGACAGATCTTTCACCCCTCCACTTT
CDR3 protein: CSAQTSGTDLSPLHF

clone size: many
J gene: TRBJ2-5
V gene: TRBV7-6
D gene: .
CDR3 DNA: TGTGCCAGCAGCTTCCCCCCGACCCAGTACTTC
CDR3 protein: CASSFPPTQYF

clone size: many
J gene: TRBJ2-5
V gene: TRBV5-4
D gene: .
CDR3 DNA: TGTGCCAGCAGCTTGGAGGCGGCTAGCTTTGAGACCCAGTACTTC
CDR3 protein: CASSLEAASFETQYF

clone size: few
J gene: TRBJ1-1
V gene: TRBV20-1
D gene: TRBD1
CDR3 DNA: TGCAGTGCTAGATCAAACAGGGGGCTCCCCACTGAAGCTTTCTTT
CDR3 protein: CSARSNRGLPTEAFF

clone size: many
J gene: TRBJ2-5
V gene: TRBV27
D gene: TRBD1
CDR3 DNA: TGTGCCAGCAGTTTCTTTAGGGGGCTTAAAGAGACCCAGTACTTC
CDR3 protein: CASSFFRGLKETQYF

clone size: .
J gene: TRBJ2-2
V gene: TRBV9
D gene: .
CDR3 DNA: TGTGCCAGCAGCCCCGGGGGAACGAGCACCGGGGAGCTGTTTTTT
CDR3 protein: CASSPGGTSTGELFF

clone size: many
J gene: TRBJ1-1
V gene: TRBV12-5
D gene: .
CDR3 DNA: TGTGCTAGTGGTTTGGTACTGACCAGGCACACTGAAGCTTTCTTT
CDR3 protein: CASGLVLTRHTEAFF

clone size: .
J gene: TRBJ2-2
V gene: TRBV11-2
D gene: TRBD1
CDR3 DNA: TGTGCCAGCCCTGGACCGGACAGGGCATACACCGGGGAGCTGTTTTTT
CDR3 protein: CASPGPDRAYTGELFF

clone size: .
J gene: TRBJ2-2
V gene: TRBV5-1
D gene: .
CDR3 DNA: TGCGCCAGCAGCCCCACGGCAGTAAACACCGGGGAGCTGTTTTTT
CDR3 protein: CASSPTAVNTGELFF